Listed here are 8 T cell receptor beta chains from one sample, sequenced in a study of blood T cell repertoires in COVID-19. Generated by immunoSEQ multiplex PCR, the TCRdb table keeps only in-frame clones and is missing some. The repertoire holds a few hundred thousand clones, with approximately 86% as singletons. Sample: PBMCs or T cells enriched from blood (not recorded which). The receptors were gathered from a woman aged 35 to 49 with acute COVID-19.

For the CDR3, the DNA is TGTGCCAGCAGCTCCCGGGACAGGGGGTACGAGCAGTACTTC. It yields the protein CASSSRDRGYEQYF. The chain is built from TRBV13 and TRBJ2-7; TRBD1 matches 11 bases. Unmatched junction bases numbered 3, after V lost 4 bases and J lost 4 bases. The CDR3 is 14 amino acids. Germline values: CDR1 PRHDT, CDR2 FYEKMQ (reference sequence). Full variable domain (missing parts from reference TRBV13 and TRBJ2-7): AAGVIQSPRHLIKEKRETATLKCYPIPRHDTVYWYQQGPGQDPQFLISFYEKMQSDKGSIPDRFSAQQFSDYHSELNMSSLELGDSALYFCASSSRDRGYEQYFGPGTRLTVT.

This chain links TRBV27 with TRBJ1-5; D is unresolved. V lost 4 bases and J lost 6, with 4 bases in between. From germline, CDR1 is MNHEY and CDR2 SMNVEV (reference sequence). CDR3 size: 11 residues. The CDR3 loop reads CASSSRQPQHF. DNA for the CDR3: TGTGCCAGCAGTTCCCGTCAGCCCCAGCATTTT.

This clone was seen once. The CDR3 nucleotides read TGTGCCAGCAGCCAAGCAAGGGCGGGAAGCCGCACAGATACGCAGTATTTT. Translating gives CASSQARAGSRTDTQYF. This chain connects TRBV7-2 to TRBJ2-3; maybe TRBD2 (6 bases). V lost 5 bases to trimming and J lost 1 base, with 19 bases between them. The CDR3 is made up of 17 amino acids. Per the germline V gene, CDR1 is SGHTA and CDR2 is FQGNSA.

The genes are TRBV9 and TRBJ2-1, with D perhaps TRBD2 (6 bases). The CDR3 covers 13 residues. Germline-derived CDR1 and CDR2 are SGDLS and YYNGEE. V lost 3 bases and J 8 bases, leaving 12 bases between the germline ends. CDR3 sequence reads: CASSEETSHEQFF. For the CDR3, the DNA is TGTGCCAGCAGCGAAGAGACTAGTCATGAGCAGTTCTTC.

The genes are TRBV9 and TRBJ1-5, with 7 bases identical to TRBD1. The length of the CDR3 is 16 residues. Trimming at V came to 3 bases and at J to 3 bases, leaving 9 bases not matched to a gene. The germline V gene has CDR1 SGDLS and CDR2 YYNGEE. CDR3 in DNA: TGTGCCAGCAGCGCCTGGGAAGGGGGCATCAATCAGCCCCAGCATTTT. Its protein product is CASSAWEGGINQPQHF.

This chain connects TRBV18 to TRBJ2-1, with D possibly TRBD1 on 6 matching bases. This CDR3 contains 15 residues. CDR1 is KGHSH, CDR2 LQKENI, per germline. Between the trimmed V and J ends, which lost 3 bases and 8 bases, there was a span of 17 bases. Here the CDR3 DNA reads TGTGCCAGCTCACCCCGGGACAAATTTTGGGATGAGCAGTTCTTC. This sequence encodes CASSPRDKFWDEQFF.

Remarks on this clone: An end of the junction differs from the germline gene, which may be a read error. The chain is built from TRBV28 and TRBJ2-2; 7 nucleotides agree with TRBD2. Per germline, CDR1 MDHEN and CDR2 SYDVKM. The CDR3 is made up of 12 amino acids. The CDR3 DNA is TGTGTCAGCGGGGAGGAAACCGGGGAGCTGTTTTTT. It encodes CVSGEETGELFF.

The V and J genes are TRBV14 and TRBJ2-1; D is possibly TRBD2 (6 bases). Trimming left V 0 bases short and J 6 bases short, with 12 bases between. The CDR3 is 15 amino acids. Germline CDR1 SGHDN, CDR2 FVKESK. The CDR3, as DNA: TGTGCCAGCAGCCAAGAGGAGGGGTTTGTCAATGAGCAGTTCTTC. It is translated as CASSQEEGFVNEQFF.